These T cell receptor beta chains were read from a single sample in a study of CD8 T cells in Susac syndrome. Via MiXCR, TCRdb re-called the immunoSEQ multiplex PCR reads, giving one row per CDR3 protein. The table has 150,000 to 200,000 distinct CDR3 sequences, just over 90% seen once. The sequenced material came from CD4+ T cells from PBMCs. These receptors originate from a human donor in good health. CDR3s include the opening cysteine and the closing phenylalanine or tryptophan. The D gene is left open where the match is weak. The size entry is marked missing in some rows and otherwise reads once, few, many or a size class.

j_gene	v_gene	abundance	d_gene	CDR3aa	CDR3nt
TRBJ2-7	TRBV3-1	.	.	CASSQGGAGRYF	TGTGCCAGCAGCCAAGGCGGAGCAGGGCGATACTTC
TRBJ2-7	TRBV30	.	.	CAWSKGTTNSYEQYF	TGTGCCTGGAGTAAAGGCACTACGAACTCCTACGAGCAGTACTTC
TRBJ2-5	TRBV7-7	.	TRBD2	CASSSSGGPSRRETQYF	TGTGCCAGCAGCTCGAGCGGGGGGCCTAGCCGACGGGAGACCCAGTACTTC
TRBJ2-2	TRBV28	.	.	CASSTHVTGELFF	TGTGCCAGCAGTACTCATGTAACCGGGGAGCTGTTTTTT
TRBJ2-7	TRBV3-1	.	TRBD2	CASSLTSGDDEQYF	TGTGCCAGCAGTCTTACTAGCGGGGACGATGAGCAGTACTTC
TRBJ2-5	TRBV29-1	.	TRBD2	CSVGSGGEQETQYF	TGCAGCGTCGGAAGCGGGGGGGAACAAGAGACCCAGTACTTC
TRBJ1-2	TRBV18	.	.	CASSLQGMYGYTF	TGTGCCAGCTCACTCCAGGGGATGTATGGCTACACCTTC
TRBJ2-7	TRBV20-1	.	TRBD1	CSVPGQGRNEQYF	TGCAGTGTTCCGGGACAGGGTCGAAACGAGCAGTACTTC
TRBJ1-2	TRBV20-1	.	TRBD1	CSAREQGARGYTF	TGCAGTGCTAGAGAACAGGGGGCGCGGGGCTACACCTTC
TRBJ2-3	TRBV6-4	.	.	CASSDLYGPQYF	TGTGCCAGCAGTGATTTGTATGGTCCGCAGTATTTT
TRBJ2-7	TRBV10-3	.	.	CAVAGTATYEQYF	TGTGCCGTCGCCGGGACGGCGACCTACGAGCAGTACTTC
TRBJ1-2	TRBV5-6	.	.	CASSLGLSGYGYTF	TGTGCCAGCAGCTTGGGCCTTTCGGGCTATGGCTACACCTTC
TRBJ1-6	TRBV20-1	.	.	CSARSGQPNSPLHF	TGCAGTGCTAGATCGGGACAACCTAATTCACCCCTCCACTTT
TRBJ2-5	TRBV20-1	.	TRBD2	CSARGLVGAGERQETQYF	TGCAGTGCTAGAGGCCTGGTAGGGGCGGGGGAACGCCAAGAGACCCAGTACTTC
TRBJ1-2	TRBV20-1	.	.	CSARGQKYGVIDTF	TGCAGTGCTAGAGGGCAGAAGTATGGTGTTATTGACACCTTC
TRBJ2-7	TRBV6-1	.	.	CASLFGASSEQYF	TGTGCCAGCCTCTTCGGGGCCTCCTCCGAGCAGTACTTC
TRBJ2-4	TRBV6-5	.	.	CASSSRASGTLAKNIQYF	TGTGCCAGCAGTTCTCGGGCGTCGGGTACACTAGCCAAAAACATTCAGTACTTC
TRBJ1-1	TRBV20-1	once	.	CSARELRDFTEAFF	TGCAGTGCTAGAGAACTCCGGGACTTCACTGAAGCTTTCTTT
TRBJ2-2	TRBV23-1	.	.	CASSQSKEGPNPGSCFF	.
TRBJ2-7	TRBV9	.	.	CASSPQGGSSNHEQYF	TGTGCCAGCAGCCCACAGGGTGGCTCCTCCAACCACGAGCAGTACTTC
TRBJ2-7	TRBV6-5	.	.	CASSYGGGAGKAYEQYF	TGTGCCAGCAGTTATGGGGGTGGGGCAGGGAAAGCCTACGAGCAGTACTTC
TRBJ2-1	TRBV20-1	.	.	CSASAIYNEQFF	TGCAGTGCTAGCGCCATCTACAATGAGCAGTTCTTC
TRBJ2-7	TRBV20-1	.	.	CSATRDSSEQYF	TGCAGTGCTACCAGGGATTCCTCCGAGCAGTACTTC
TRBJ1-2	TRBV29-1	.	.	CSVPWDLPSYGYTF	TGCAGCGTTCCCTGGGACCTCCCGAGCTATGGCTACACCTTC
TRBJ2-3	TRBV27	.	.	CASSLSQDTQYF	TGTGCCAGCAGTTTATCCCAAGATACGCAGTATTTT
TRBJ1-2	TRBV29-1	.	.	CSVEDSVIRGYTF	TGCAGCGTTGAAGACAGCGTTATAAGAGGCTACACCTTC
TRBJ1-4	TRBV7-2	.	TRBD1	CASSKDRVWNEKLFF	TGTGCCAGCAGCAAGGACAGGGTTTGGAATGAAAAACTGTTTTTT
TRBJ2-2	TRBV6-5	.	TRBD2	CASSYSNKPLGRGELFF	TGTGCCAGCAGTTACTCGAATAAACCCCTCGGGAGGGGGGAGCTGTTTTTT
TRBJ2-1	TRBV12-3/TRBV12-4	.	TRBD2	CASSSGTSSYNEQFF	TGTGCCAGCAGTTCCGGGACTAGCTCCTACAATGAGCAGTTCTTC
TRBJ1-2	TRBV7-2	.	.	CASSKEGQPLFYGYTF	TGTGCCAGCAGCAAAGAGGGACAACCTCTGTTCTATGGCTACACCTTC
TRBJ1-2	TRBV3-1	.	.	CASSQGDRRYNYGYTF	TGTGCCAGCAGCCAAGGAGACAGGCGTTATAACTATGGCTACACCTTC
TRBJ2-7	TRBV14	.	TRBD1	CASSPHRGYSYEQYF	TGTGCCAGCAGCCCTCACAGGGGTTACTCCTACGAGCAGTACTTC
TRBJ1-2	TRBV5-1	.	TRBD1	CASSLNQPGQGALAGTF	TGCGCCAGCAGCTTGAACCAGCCGGGACAGGGGGCTTTGGCGGGCACCTTC
TRBJ2-4	TRBV5-1	.	TRBD2	CASSSSSGGGENIQYF	TGCGCCAGCAGCTCTTCTAGCGGGGGAGGTGAAAACATTCAGTACTTC
TRBJ1-1	TRBV28	.	TRBD1	CAIRAGGSRNTEAFF	TGTGCTATCAGGGCAGGGGGCTCAAGGAACACTGAAGCTTTCTTT
TRBJ2-3	TRBV7-2	.	.	CASSPMGLSTDTQYF	TGTGCCAGCAGCCCTATGGGACTTAGCACAGATACGCAGTATTTT
TRBJ2-7	TRBV29-1	.	TRBD1	CSVSGTGVYEQYF	TGCAGCGTTTCCGGGACAGGGGTCTACGAGCAGTACTTC
TRBJ2-3	TRBV29-1	.	.	CSVEALSGTDTQYF	TGCAGCGTTGAAGCCTTATCGGGCACAGATACGCAGTATTTT
TRBJ1-2	TRBV5-1	.	TRBD1	CASSLTPTGDDYGYTF	TGCGCCAGCAGCCTAACCCCGACAGGGGATGACTATGGCTACACCTTC
TRBJ2-1	TRBV3-1	.	.	CASSQEAGATYNEQFF	TGTGCCAGCAGCCAAGAGGCGGGGGCGACCTACAATGAGCAGTTCTTC
TRBJ2-1	TRBV19	.	TRBD1	CASSARDSYNEQFF	TGTGCCAGTAGTGCCCGGGACAGCTACAATGAGCAGTTCTTC
TRBJ1-5	TRBV4-1	.	TRBD1	CASSVRTGDQPQHF	TGCGCCAGCAGCGTCCGGACAGGTGATCAGCCCCAGCATTTT
TRBJ1-4	TRBV5-6	.	TRBD1	CASSSRDRDEKLFF	TGTGCCAGCAGCTCCCGGGACAGGGACGAAAAACTGTTTTTT
TRBJ2-7	TRBV9	.	TRBD1	CASSVSGTGGVGTEQYF	TGTGCCAGCAGCGTTTCCGGGACAGGGGGCGTAGGAACCGAGCAGTACTTC
TRBJ1-3	TRBV6-6	.	.	CASSSTVNSGNTIYF	TGTGCCAGCAGTTCCACAGTTAACTCTGGAAACACCATATATTTT
TRBJ2-7	TRBV6-1	few	.	CASSADFFFYEQYF	TGTGCCAGCAGTGCCGACTTCTTTTTCTACGAGCAGTACTTC
TRBJ1-4	TRBV6-1	.	.	CASSEVRGLGEKLFF	TGTGCCAGCAGTGAAGTTCGGGGGCTGGGTGAAAAACTGTTTTTT
TRBJ1-2	TRBV5-1	.	.	CASSPPGPYYGYTF	TGCGCCAGCAGCCCCCCGGGCCCCTACTATGGCTACACCTTC
TRBJ1-5	TRBV7-2	once	.	CASSPRWGAGQPQHF	TGTGCCAGCAGCCCAAGGTGGGGGGCAGGACAGCCCCAGCATTTT
TRBJ2-1	TRBV2	.	.	CASSVERATYNEQFF	TGTGCCAGCAGTGTAGAGCGAGCCACGTACAATGAGCAGTTCTTC
TRBJ1-2	TRBV20-1	.	TRBD1	CSAHRGGTGGPYTF	TGCAGTGCTCATAGGGGCGGGACAGGGGGCCCCTACACCTTC